A selection of T cell receptor beta chains follows, all from one sample in a study of neurological immune-mediated disorders. MiXCR, applied by TCRdb to the 5' RACE reads, yields one record per CDR3 protein. The sample has approximately 70,000 distinct CDR3 sequences; roughly 4.5% are singletons. Input material: PBMCs. The receptors here all came from a woman between 65 and 79 years old with multiple sclerosis. CDR3s include the opening cysteine and the closing phenylalanine or tryptophan. The D gene is left open where the match is weak. Clone size is stated in some rows and not others, as once, few, many or a class when expanded.

>TRBD2|TRBV5-5|many|TRBJ2-7
CASSLAGASGSPYEQYF
TGTGCCAGCAGCTTGGCCGGGGCTAGCGGGAGTCCCTACGAGCAGTACTTC
>.|TRBV7-8|.|TRBJ1-4
CASSLGASHNEKLFF
TGTGCCAGCAGCTTAGGCGCAAGCCATAATGAAAAACTGTTTTTT
>.|TRBV6-1|.|TRBJ1-1
CAGGPERRTEAFF
TGTGCCGGGGGTCCGGAGAGGAGAACTGAAGCTTTCTTT
>TRBD1|TRBV29-1|few|TRBJ2-1
CSGRTGSYNEQFF
TGCAGCGGTCGGACAGGGTCGTACAATGAGCAGTTCTTC
>.|TRBV15|many|TRBJ2-7
CATSRGGGGSYEQYF
TGTGCCACCAGCAGAGGGGGAGGGGGCAGCTACGAGCAGTACTTC
>.|TRBV7-2|many|TRBJ2-5
CASRLGGSGETQYF
TGTGCCAGCAGACTAGGGGGGTCGGGGGAGACCCAGTACTTC
>TRBD1|TRBV20-1|many|TRBJ2-3
CSAPRTGLSDTQYF
TGCAGTGCCCCGAGGACAGGGTTATCAGATACGCAGTATTTT
>TRBD2|TRBV7-8|many|TRBJ2-2
CASSLVRTSGTVTGELFF
TGTGCCAGCAGCTTAGTTAGGACTAGCGGGACGGTCACCGGGGAGCTGTTTTTT
>.|TRBV21-1|many|TRBJ1-2
CASSKVLRLNRGHYGYTF
TGTGCCAGCAGCAAAGTACTCAGACTCAACAGGGGCCACTATGGCTACACCTTC
>.|TRBV5-1|many|TRBJ2-7
CASSFEGSYEQYF
TGCGCCAGCAGCTTTGAAGGCTCCTACGAGCAGTACTTC
>TRBD1|TRBV20-1|many|TRBJ2-2
CSARPGTGSNTGELFF
TGCAGTGCTAGACCGGGGACAGGGAGCAACACCGGGGAGCTGTTTTTT
>TRBD1|TRBV5-1|many|TRBJ2-2
CASSLRDRFPGELFF
TGCGCCAGCAGCTTGCGGGACAGGTTCCCCGGGGAGCTGTTTTTT
>.|TRBV29-1|many|TRBJ1-2
CSVLFAAGQGGGYTF
TGCAGCGTCCTGTTCGCCGCGGGGCAGGGCGGCGGCTACACCTTC
>.|TRBV28|many|TRBJ1-1
CASSPPWGLTEAFF
TGTGCCAGCAGTCCACCCTGGGGGTTGACTGAAGCTTTCTTT
>.|TRBV5-6|many|TRBJ2-1
CASSSGTLYNEQFF
TGTGCCAGCAGTTCGGGAACCCTCTACAATGAGCAGTTCTTC
>.|TRBV6-1|.|TRBJ2-7
CASSDASTYEQYF
TGTGCCAGCAGTGACGCTAGTACCTACGAGCAGTACTTC
>.|TRBV27|many|TRBJ2-1
CASSFKGRNEQFF
TGTGCCAGCAGTTTTAAGGGGCGGAATGAGCAGTTCTTC
>TRBD2|TRBV4-1|many|TRBJ2-1
CASSSHGGSVHNEQFF
TGCGCCAGCAGCTCCCACGGCGGGAGCGTCCACAATGAGCAGTTCTTC
>.|TRBV20-1|.|TRBJ1-4
CSATREERTEKLFF
TGCAGTGCTACCAGGGAGGAGAGGACTGAAAAACTGTTTTTT
>TRBD2|TRBV7-2|many|TRBJ2-1
CASSLPSGSSEQFF
TGTGCCAGCAGCTTACCTAGCGGGAGTAGTGAGCAGTTCTTC
>.|TRBV6-5|many|TRBJ2-1
CASSYSNGNEQFF
TGTGCCAGCAGTTACTCGAATGGTAATGAGCAGTTCTTC
>TRBD1|TRBV5-1|many|TRBJ1-2
CASSPGQLNYGYTF
TGCGCCAGCAGCCCGGGACAGCTTAACTATGGCTACACCTTC
>TRBD2|TRBV20-1|many|TRBJ2-1
CSARGFGGVYNEQFF
TGCAGTGCTAGGGGTTTTGGGGGGGTCTACAATGAGCAGTTCTTC
>TRBD2|TRBV24-1|.|TRBJ2-1
CATSDLGTRRVLHEQFF
TGTGCCACCAGTGATTTGGGGACTAGGAGGGTACTTCATGAGCAGTTCTTC
>.|TRBV12-3/TRBV12-4|many|TRBJ2-3
CASSLKIGSTDTQYF
TGTGCCAGCAGTTTAAAGATCGGAAGCACAGATACGCAGTATTTT
>.|TRBV5-6|.|TRBJ1-5
CANSLSGLNQPQHF
TGTGCCAACAGCCTTTCCGGGTTAAATCAGCCCCAGCATTTT
>TRBD2|TRBV5-1|many|TRBJ2-1
CASSWGLVNEQFF
TGCGCCAGCAGCTGGGGACTAGTTAATGAGCAGTTCTTC
>TRBD2|TRBV7-9|few|TRBJ2-5
CASSPPGSGRQETQYF
TGTGCCAGCAGCCCTCCGGGTAGCGGGAGGCAAGAGACCCAGTACTTC
>.|TRBV20-1|few|TRBJ2-7
CSAPLGDNLYEQYF
TGCAGTGCTCCCCTCGGGGACAACCTCTACGAGCAGTACTTC
>.|TRBV20-1|many|TRBJ1-6
CSATGPNNSPLHF
TGCAGTGCTACCGGTCCCAATAATTCACCCCTCCACTTT
>.|TRBV10-3|many|TRBJ2-7
CAISKGSEQYF
TGTGCCATCAGTAAAGGGTCCGAGCAGTACTTC
>TRBD1|TRBV5-1|.|TRBJ2-6
CASSDPGGAGANVLTF
TGCGCCAGCAGCGACCCAGGGGGCGCTGGGGCCAACGTCCTGACTTTC
>TRBD1|TRBV12-3/TRBV12-4|many|TRBJ1-2
CASSDRDYGYTF
TGTGCCAGTTCCGACAGGGACTATGGCTACACCTTC
>TRBD2|TRBV20-1|.|TRBJ2-7
CSDFSLAAYEQYF
TGCAGTGATTTCTCACTAGCGGCGTACGAGCAGTACTTC
>.|TRBV5-1|few|TRBJ1-2
CASRENTGYKLYGYTF
TGCGCCAGCAGAGAGAACACAGGGTATAAACTTTATGGCTACACCTTC
>.|TRBV3-1|many|TRBJ1-5
CASAKEGTQPQHF
TGTGCCAGCGCAAAGGAGGGGACCCAGCCCCAGCATTTT
>.|TRBV20-1|many|TRBJ1-4
CSAKPSPGSGEKLFF
TGCAGTGCTAAACCATCCCCAGGGTCGGGAGAAAAACTGTTTTTT
>TRBD2|TRBV5-1|many|TRBJ2-5
CASSLQIAGAETQYF
TGCGCCAGCAGCTTGCAAATAGCGGGAGCGGAGACCCAGTACTTC